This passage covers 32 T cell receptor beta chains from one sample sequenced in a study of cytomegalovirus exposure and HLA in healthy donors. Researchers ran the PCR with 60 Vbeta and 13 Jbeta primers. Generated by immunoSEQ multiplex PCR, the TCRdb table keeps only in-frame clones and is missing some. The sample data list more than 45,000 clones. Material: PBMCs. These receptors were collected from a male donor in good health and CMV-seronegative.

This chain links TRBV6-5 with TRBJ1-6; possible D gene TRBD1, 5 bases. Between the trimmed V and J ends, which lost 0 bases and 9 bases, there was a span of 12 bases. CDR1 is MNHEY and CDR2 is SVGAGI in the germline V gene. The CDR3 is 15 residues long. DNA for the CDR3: TGTGCCAGCAGTTACTCTTCAGGGCGGAGTTCACCCCTCCACTTT. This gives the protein CASSYSSGRSSPLHF.

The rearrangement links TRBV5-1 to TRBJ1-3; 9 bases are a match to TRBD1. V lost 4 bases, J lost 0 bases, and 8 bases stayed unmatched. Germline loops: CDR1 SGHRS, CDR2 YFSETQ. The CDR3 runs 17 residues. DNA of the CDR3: TGCGCCAGCAGCCCGCGGACAGGGGCCATCTCTGGAAACACCATATATTTT. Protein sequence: CASSPRTGAISGNTIYF. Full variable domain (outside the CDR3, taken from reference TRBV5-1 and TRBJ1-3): KAGVTQTPRYLIKTRGQQVTLSCSPISGHRSVSWYQQTPGQGLQFLFEYFSETQRNKGNFPGRFSGRQFSNSRSEMNVSTLELGDSALYLCASSPRTGAISGNTIYFGEGSWLTVV.

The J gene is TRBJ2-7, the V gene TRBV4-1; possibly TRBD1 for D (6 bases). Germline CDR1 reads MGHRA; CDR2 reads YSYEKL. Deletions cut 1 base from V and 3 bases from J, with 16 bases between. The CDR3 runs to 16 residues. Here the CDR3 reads CASSQGRDNLFYEQYF. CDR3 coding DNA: TGCGCCAGCAGCCAAGGCAGGGACAACCTTTTCTACGAGCAGTACTTC.

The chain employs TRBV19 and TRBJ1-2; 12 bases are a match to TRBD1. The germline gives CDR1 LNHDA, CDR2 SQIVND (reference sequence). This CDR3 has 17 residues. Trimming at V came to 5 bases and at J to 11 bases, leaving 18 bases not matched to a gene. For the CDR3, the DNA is TGTGCCAGTAGTTACACCGGGACAGGGGGCGCCCCCCGGGGTTACACCTTC. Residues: CASSYTGTGGAPRGYTF.

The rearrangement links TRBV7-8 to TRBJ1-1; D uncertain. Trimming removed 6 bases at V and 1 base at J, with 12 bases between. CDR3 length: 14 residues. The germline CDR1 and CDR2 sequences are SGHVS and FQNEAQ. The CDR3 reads CASRVAGSNTEAFF. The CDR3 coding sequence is TGTGCCAGCAGGGTTGCCGGTTCGAACACTGAAGCTTTCTTT.

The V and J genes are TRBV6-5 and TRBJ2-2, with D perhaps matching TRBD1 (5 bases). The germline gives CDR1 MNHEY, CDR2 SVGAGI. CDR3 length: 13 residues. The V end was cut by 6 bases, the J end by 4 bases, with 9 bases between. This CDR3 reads CASRTRATGELFF. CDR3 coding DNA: TGTGCCAGCAGAACCAGGGCCACCGGGGAGCTGTTTTTT.

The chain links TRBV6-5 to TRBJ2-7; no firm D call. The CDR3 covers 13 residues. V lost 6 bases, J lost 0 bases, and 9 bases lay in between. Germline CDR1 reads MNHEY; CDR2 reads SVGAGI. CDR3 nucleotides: TGTGCCAGCAGGGGCACCGCCTCCTACGAGCAGTACTTC. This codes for CASRGTASYEQYF.

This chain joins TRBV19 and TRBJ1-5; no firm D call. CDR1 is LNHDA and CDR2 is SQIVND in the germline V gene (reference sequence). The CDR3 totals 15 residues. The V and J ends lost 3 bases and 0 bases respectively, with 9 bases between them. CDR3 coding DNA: TGTGCCAGTAGTATGGGAGTGGATAGCAATCAGCCCCAGCATTTT. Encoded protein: CASSMGVDSNQPQHF.

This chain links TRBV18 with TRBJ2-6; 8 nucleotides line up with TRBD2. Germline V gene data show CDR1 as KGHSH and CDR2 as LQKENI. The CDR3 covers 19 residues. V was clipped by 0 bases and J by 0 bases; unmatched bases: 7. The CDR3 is CASSPPASSGYSGANVLTF. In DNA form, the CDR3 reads TGTGCCAGCTCACCACCGGCGTCTAGCGGGTACTCTGGGGCCAACGTCCTGACTTTC.

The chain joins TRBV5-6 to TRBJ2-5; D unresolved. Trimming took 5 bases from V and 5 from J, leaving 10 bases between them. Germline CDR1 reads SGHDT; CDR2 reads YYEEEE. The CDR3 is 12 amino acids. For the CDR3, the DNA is TGTGCCAGCAGTATGACGGAGGAGACCCAGTACTTC. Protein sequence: CASSMTEETQYF.

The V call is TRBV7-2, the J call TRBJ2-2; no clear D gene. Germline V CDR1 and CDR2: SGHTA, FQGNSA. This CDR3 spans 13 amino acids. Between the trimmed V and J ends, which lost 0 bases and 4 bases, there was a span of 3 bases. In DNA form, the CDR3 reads TGTGCCAGCAGCTTAGCGCGCACCGGGGAGCTGTTTTTT. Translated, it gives CASSLARTGELFF.

CDR3 in amino acids: CASSPRTSGSGTEAFF. The CDR3 DNA reads TGTGCCAGCTCACCACGGACTTCGGGCTCTGGCACTGAAGCTTTCTTT. The chain has TRBV18 and TRBJ1-1, with D hard to call. The CDR3 is 16 amino acids. V dropped 1 base and J dropped 4 bases, with 16 bases sitting between them. Germline values: CDR1 KGHSH, CDR2 LQKENI.

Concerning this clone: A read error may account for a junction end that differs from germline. The CDR3 sequence is CASNEKGLNGNTIYF. The CDR3 bases are TGTGCCAGCAATGAAAAGGGACTGAATGGAAACACCATATATTTT. The chain has TRBV6-1 and TRBJ1-3, with D possibly TRBD1 on 5 matching bases. The CDR3 extends over 15 amino acids. Germline loops: CDR1 MNHNS, CDR2 SASEGT.

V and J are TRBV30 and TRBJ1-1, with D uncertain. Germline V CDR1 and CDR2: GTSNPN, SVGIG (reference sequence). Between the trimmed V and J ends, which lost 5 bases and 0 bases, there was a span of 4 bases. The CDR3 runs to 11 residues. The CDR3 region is CAWAMNTEAFF. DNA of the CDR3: TGTGCCTGGGCGATGAACACTGAAGCTTTCTTT.

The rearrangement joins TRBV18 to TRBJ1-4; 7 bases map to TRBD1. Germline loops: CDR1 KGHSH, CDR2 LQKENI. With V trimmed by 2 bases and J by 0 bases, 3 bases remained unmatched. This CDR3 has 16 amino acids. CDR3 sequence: CASSPDRAATNEKLFF. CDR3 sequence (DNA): TGTGCCAGCTCACCAGACAGGGCCGCAACTAATGAAAAACTGTTTTTT.

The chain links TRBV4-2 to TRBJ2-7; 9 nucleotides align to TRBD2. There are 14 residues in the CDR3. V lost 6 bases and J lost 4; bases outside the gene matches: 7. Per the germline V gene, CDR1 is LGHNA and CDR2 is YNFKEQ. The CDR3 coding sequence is TGTGCCAGCAGTCCGGAGCGGGGGGCTTACGAGCAGTACTTC. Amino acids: CASSPERGAYEQYF.

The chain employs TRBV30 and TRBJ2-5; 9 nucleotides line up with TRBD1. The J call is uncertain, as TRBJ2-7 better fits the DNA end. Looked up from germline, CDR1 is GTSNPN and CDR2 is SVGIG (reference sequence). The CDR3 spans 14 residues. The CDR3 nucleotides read TGTGCCTGGAGTGTACGACAGGGGGTTTACGAGCAGTACTTC. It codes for CAWSVRQGVYEQYF.

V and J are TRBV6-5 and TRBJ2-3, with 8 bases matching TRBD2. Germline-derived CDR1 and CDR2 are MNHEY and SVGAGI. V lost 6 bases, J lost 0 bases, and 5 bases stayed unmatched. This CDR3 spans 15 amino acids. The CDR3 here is CASSNLAGSTDTQYF. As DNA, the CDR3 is TGTGCCAGCAGCAATCTAGCGGGTAGCACAGATACGCAGTATTTT.

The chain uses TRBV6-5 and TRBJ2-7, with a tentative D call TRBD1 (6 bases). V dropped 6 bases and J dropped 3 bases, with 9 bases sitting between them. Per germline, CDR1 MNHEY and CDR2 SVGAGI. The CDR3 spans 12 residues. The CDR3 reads CASRKDSYEQYF. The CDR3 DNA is TGTGCCAGCAGAAAGGACAGCTACGAGCAGTACTTC.

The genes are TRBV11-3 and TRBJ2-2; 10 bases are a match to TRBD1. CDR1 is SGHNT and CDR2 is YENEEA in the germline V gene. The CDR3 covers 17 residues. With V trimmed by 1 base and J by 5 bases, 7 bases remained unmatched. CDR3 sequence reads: CASSLGPGTGDTGELFF. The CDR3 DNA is TGTGCCAGCAGCTTAGGCCCCGGGACAGGGGATACCGGGGAGCTGTTTTTT.

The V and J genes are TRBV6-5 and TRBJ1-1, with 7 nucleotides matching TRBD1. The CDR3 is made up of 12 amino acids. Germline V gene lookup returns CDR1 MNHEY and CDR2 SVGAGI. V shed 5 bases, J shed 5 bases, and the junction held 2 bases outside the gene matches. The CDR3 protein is CASSDRETEAFF. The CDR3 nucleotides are TGTGCCAGCAGTGACAGGGAAACTGAAGCTTTCTTT.

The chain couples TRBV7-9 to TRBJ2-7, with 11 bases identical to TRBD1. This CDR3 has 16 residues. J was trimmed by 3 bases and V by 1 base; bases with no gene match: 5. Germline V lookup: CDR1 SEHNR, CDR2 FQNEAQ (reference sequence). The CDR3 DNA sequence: TGTGCCAGCAGCTTAGGTATCGGGACAGGGGGCTACGAGCAGTACTTC. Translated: CASSLGIGTGGYEQYF.

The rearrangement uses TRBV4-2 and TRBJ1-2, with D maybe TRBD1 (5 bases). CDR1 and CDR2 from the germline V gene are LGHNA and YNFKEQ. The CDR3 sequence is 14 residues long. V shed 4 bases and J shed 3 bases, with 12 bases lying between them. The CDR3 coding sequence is TGTGCCAGCAGCCCCCGGGGGGGGGACTATGGCTACACCTTC. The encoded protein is CASSPRGGDYGYTF.

The CDR3 protein is CASSLAGTPMDYTF. DNA of the CDR3: TGTGCCAGCAGCTTAGCCGGGACACCTATGGACTACACCTTC. The chain combines TRBV7-9 with TRBJ1-2; perhaps TRBD1 as D (6 bases). This CDR3 is built from 14 residues. V was pared by 0 bases and J by 10 bases, with 15 bases between. Per the germline V gene, CDR1 is SEHNR and CDR2 is FQNEAQ (reference sequence).

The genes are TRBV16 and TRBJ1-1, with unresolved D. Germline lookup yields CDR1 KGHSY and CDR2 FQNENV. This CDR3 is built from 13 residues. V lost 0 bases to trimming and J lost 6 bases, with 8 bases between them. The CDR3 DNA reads TGTGCCAGCAGCCAATCGGGGAGGGCTGAAGCTTTCTTT. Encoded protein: CASSQSGRAEAFF. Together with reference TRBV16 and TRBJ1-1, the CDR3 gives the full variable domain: GEEVAQTPKHLVRGEGQKAKLYCAPIKGHSYVFWYQQVLKNEFKFLISFQNENVFDETGMPKERFSAKCLPNSPCSLEIQATKLEDSAVYFCASSQSGRAEAFFGQGTRLTVV.

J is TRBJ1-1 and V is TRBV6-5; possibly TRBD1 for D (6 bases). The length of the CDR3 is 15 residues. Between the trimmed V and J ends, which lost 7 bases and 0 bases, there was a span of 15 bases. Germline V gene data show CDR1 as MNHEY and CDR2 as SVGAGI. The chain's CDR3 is CASTMAGAMNTEAFF. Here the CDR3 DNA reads TGTGCCAGCACCATGGCAGGGGCGATGAACACTGAAGCTTTCTTT.

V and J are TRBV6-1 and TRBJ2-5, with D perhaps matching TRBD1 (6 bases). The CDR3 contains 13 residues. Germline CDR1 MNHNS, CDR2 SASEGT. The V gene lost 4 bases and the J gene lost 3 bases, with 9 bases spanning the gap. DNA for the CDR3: TGTGCCAGCAGTGGGACAGCGAAAGAGACCCAGTACTTC. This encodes CASSGTAKETQYF.

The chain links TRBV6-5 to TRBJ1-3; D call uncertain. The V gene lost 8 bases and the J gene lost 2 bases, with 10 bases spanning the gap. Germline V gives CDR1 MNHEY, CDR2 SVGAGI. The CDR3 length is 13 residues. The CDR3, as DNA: TGTGCCAGCGGTCGGCAGGCTGGAAACACCATATATTTT. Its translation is CASGRQAGNTIYF.

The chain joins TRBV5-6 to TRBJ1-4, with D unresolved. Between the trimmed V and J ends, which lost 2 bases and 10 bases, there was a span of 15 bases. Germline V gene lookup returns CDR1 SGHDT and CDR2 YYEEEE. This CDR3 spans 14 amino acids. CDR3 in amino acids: CASSLGHAGGKLFF. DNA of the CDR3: TGTGCCAGCAGCTTAGGCCACGCCGGCGGAAAACTGTTTTTT.

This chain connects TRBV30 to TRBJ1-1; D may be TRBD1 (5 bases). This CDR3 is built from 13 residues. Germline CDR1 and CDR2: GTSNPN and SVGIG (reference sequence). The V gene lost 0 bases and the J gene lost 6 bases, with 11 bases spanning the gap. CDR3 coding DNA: TGTGCCTGGAGTGTTGACGGGGGGTCTGAAGCTTTCTTT. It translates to CAWSVDGGSEAFF.

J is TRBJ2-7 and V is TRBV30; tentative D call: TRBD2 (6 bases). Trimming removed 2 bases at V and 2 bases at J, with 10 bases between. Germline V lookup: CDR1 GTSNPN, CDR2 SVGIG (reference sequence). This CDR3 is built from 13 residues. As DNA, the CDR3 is TGTGCCTGGAGTAGGGGCGGGGCCTACGAGCAGTACTTC. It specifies CAWSRGGAYEQYF.

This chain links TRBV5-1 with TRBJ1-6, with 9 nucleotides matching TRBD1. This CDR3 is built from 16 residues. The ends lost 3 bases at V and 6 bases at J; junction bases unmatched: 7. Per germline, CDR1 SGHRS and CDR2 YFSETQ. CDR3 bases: TGCGCCAGCAGCTCCTCCGGGACAGGGAGTAATTCACCCCTCCACTTT. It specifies CASSSSGTGSNSPLHF.